This TCR beta chain was observed in a study of early T cells in non-severe SARS-CoV-2 infection. Unique molecular identifiers were attached to individual cDNA molecules. TCRdb analysed the 5' RACE reads with MiXCR anew, one entry per CDR3 protein. The data contain around 84,000 distinct CDR3 sequences, over 10% of them singletons. Source material: whole blood. The source of this sequence is an adult who was a healthcare worker with PCR-confirmed SARS-CoV-2 infection or an uninfected control (not recorded which).

CDR3 sequence (DNA): TGTGCCAGCAGGGCGGGGACAGGCAACTTGGAAAAACTGTTTTTT. Translated: CASRAGTGNLEKLFF. This chain uses TRBV6-5 with TRBJ1-4, with 8 bases matching TRBD1. Germline CDR1 is MNHEY and CDR2 is SVGAGI. CDR3 length: 15 residues. The trim removed 6 bases at V and 8 bases at J, leaving 11 bases unmatched.